This TCR beta chain was recovered during a study of T cells in Graves' hyperthyroidism and ophthalmopathy. Researchers took RNA transcripts and amplified the TCR beta CDR3 regions from them. Primed by the HTBI set, a first-round RT-PCR was run on the TCR CDR3. One entry per CDR3 protein results from TCRdb running MiXCR on the multiplex PCR reads. The sample has roughly 530,000 distinct CDR3 sequences; 17% are singletons. The sample holds a few counts of this clonotype. The study left out patients who had uncontrolled infection, other autoimmune disease, pregnancy or lactation. The germline V gene has CDR1 DFQATT and CDR2 SNEGSKA (reference sequence). V dropped 0 bases and J dropped 6; count of bases not matched to a gene: 2. The CDR3 spans 12 residues.

This clonotype was sampled from a woman aged 18-30 years with Graves' ophthalmopathy. This sequence joins TRBV20-1 and TRBJ2-7; 7 nucleotides align to TRBD2. The sample taken for sequencing was blood. The CDR3: CSAREGGIEQYF. DNA for the CDR3: TGCAGTGCTAGAGAGGGAGGGATCGAGCAGTACTTC.